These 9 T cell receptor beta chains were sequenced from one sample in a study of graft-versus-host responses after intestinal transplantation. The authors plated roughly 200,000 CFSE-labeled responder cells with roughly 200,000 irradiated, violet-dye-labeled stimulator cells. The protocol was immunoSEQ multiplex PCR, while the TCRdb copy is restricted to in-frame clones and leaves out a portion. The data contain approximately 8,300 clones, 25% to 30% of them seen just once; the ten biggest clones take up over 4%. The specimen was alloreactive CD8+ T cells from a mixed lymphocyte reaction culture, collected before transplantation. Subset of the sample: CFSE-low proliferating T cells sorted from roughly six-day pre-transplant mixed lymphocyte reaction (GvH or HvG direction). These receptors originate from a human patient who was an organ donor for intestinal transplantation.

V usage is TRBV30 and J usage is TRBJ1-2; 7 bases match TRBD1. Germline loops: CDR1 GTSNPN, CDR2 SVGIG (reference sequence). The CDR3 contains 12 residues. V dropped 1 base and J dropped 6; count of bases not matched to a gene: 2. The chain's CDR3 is CAWSETGNGYTF. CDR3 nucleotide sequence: TGTGCCTGGAGTGAGACAGGGAATGGCTACACCTTC. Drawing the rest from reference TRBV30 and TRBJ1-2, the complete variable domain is SQTIHQWPATLVQPVGSPLSLECTVEGTSNPNLYWYRQAAGRGLQLLFYSVGIGQISSEVPQNLSASRPQDRQFILSSKKLLLSDSGFYLCAWSETGNGYTFGSGTRLTVV.

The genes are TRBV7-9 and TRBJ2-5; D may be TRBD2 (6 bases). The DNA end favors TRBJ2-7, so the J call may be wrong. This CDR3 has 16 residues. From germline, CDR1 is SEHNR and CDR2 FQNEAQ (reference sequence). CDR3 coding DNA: TGTGCCAGCAGCTCACCTTATCTCCGGGAGCCCTACGAGCAGTACTTC. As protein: CASSSPYLREPYEQYF.

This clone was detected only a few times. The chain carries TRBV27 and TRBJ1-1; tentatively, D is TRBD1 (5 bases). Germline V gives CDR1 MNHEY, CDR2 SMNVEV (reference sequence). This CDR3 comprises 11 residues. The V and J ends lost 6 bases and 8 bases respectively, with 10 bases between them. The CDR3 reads CASRTGAEAFF. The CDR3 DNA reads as TGTGCCAGCAGAACCGGGGCCGAAGCTTTCTTT.

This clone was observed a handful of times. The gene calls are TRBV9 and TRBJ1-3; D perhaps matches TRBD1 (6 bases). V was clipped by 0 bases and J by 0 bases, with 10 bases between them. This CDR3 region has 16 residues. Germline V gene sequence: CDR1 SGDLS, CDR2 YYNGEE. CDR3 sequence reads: CASSVDNRASGNTIYF. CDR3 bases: TGTGCCAGCAGCGTAGATAACAGGGCCTCTGGAAACACCATATATTTT.

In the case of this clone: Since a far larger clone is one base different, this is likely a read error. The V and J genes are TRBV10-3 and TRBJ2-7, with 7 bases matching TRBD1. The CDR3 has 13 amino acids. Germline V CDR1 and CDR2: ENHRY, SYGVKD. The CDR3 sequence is CASSLGQPYEQYF. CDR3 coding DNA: TGTGCCAGCAGTTTGGGACAGCCCTACGAGCAGTACTTC.

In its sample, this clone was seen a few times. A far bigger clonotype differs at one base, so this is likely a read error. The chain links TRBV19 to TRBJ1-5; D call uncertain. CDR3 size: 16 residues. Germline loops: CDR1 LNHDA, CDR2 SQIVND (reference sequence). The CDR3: CASSIGRYYSNQPHHF. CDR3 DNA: TGTGCCAGTAGTATAGGCAGGTATTATAGCAATCAGCCCCATCATTTT.

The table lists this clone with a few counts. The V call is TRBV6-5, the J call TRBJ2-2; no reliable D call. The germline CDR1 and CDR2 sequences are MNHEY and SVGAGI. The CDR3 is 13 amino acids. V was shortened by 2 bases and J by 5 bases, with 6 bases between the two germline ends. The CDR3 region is CASSYQITGELFF. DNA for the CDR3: TGTGCCAGCAGTTACCAGATAACCGGGGAGCTGTTTTTT.

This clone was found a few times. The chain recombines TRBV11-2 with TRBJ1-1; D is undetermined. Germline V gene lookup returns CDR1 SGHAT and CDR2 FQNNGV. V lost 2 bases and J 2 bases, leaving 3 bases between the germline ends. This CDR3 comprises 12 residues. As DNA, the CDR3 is TGTGCCAGCAGCTTATACAACACTGAAGCTTTCTTT. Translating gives CASSLYNTEAFF.

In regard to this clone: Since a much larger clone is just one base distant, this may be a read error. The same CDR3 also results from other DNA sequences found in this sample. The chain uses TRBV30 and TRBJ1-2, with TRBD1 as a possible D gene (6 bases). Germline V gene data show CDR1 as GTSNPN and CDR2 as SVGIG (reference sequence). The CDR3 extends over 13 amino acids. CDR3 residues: CAWSVGGARGYTF. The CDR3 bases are TGTGCGTGGAGTGTTGGGGGGGCGCGGGGCTACACCTTC.